The sequence of this T cell receptor (beta chain) was determined in a study of cytomegalovirus exposure and HLA in healthy donors. Points on this clone: Its cognate antigen is unknown.

With 60 Vbeta and 13 Jbeta primers, the PCR was carried out. Some clones are missing from TCRdb's copy, which holds only in-frame ones; the method was immunoSEQ multiplex PCR. The sample includes 80,000 to 100,000 clones, over 75% of them seen just once. Overall study findings and caveats: Later work associated over 15,000 TCR beta sequences with HLA alleles at 0.05 false discovery rate. Per a prior analysis, the majority of TCR beta V segments were productive roughly 90% or roughly 30% of the time. Sequencing artifact likely explains a cluster of highly shared sequence variants. Rare TCR sequences dominated, though some public TCRs recurred in many donors.

Germline CDR1 and CDR2: MDHEN and SYDVKM. This CDR3 is 14 amino acids long. The ends were cut back, 7 bases at V and 10 bases at J, with 19 bases in the middle. This TCR came from a man aged 35 to 55 in good health and CMV-seropositive. Material: PBMCs. The chain is built from TRBV28 and TRBJ1-4; no reliable D call. The DNA for the CDR3 is TGTGCCAGCACCGCACGGCGGTTTTCGGGAAAACTGTTTTTT. Translating it yields CASTARRFSGKLFF.